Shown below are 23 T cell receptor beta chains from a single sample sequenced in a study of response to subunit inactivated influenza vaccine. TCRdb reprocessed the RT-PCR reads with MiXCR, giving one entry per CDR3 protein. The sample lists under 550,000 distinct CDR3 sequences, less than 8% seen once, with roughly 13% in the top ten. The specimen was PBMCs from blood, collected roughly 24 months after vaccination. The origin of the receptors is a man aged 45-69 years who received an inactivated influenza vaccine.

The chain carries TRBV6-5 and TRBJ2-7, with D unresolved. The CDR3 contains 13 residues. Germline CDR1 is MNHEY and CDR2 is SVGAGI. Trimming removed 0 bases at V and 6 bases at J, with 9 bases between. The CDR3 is CASSYSATSEQYF. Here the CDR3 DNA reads TGTGCCAGCAGTTACTCAGCTACTTCCGAGCAGTACTTC.

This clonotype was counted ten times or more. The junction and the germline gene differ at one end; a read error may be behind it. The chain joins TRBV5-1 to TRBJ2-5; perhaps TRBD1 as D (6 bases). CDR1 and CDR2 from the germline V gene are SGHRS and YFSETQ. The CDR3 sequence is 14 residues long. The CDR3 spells CASSSGTNQETQYF. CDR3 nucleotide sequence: TGTGCCAGCAGCTCTGGGACAAATCAAGAGACCCAGTACTTC.

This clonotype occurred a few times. CDR3 region: CASTPTWGPQHDQPQHF. The DNA for the CDR3 is TGTGCCAGTACCCCAACCTGGGGTCCTCAGCACGATCAGCCCCAGCATTTT. V gene TRBV19 combines with J gene TRBJ1-5; D uncertain. Looked up from germline, CDR1 is LNHDA and CDR2 is SQIVND (reference sequence). This CDR3 is built from 17 residues. V was pared by 7 bases and J by 5 bases, with 24 bases between.

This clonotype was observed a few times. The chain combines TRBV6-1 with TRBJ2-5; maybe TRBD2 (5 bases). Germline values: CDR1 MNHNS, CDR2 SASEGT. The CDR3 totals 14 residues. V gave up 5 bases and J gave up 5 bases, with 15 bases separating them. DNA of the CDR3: TGTGCCAGCAGTAGGGTAGCGTTACACGAGACCCAGTACTTC. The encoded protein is CASSRVALHETQYF.

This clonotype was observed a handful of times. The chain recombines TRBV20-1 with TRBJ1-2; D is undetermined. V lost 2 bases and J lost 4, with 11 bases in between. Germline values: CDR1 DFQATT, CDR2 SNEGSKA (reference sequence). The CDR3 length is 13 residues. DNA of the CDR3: TGCAGTGCTAGAATTCTCGGTCCCTATGGCTACACCTTC. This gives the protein CSARILGPYGYTF.

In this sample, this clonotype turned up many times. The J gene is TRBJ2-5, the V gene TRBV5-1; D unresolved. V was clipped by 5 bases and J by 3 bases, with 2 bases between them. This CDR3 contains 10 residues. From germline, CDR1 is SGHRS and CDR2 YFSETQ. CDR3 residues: CASRKETQYF. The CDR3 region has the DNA TGCGCCAGCAGAAAAGAGACCCAGTACTTC.

CDR3 DNA: TGTGCCACGGTACTCAACGAGACAGGGAGGGACCTCAATGAGCAGTTCTTC. The encoded protein is CATVLNETGRDLNEQFF. V is TRBV7-9 and J is TRBJ2-1; perhaps D is TRBD1 or TRBD2 (7 bases each). This CDR3 is 17 amino acids long. Trimming shortened V by 10 bases and J by 6 bases, and 28 bases separated the two germline ends. Germline CDR1 SEHNR, CDR2 FQNEAQ (reference sequence).

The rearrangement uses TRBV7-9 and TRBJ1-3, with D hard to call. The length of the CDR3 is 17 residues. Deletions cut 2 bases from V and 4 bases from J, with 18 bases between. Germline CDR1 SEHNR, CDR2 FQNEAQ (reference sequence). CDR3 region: CASSLRATVAGGNTIYF. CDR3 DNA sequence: TGTGCCAGCAGCTTACGAGCGACGGTTGCGGGGGGAAACACCATATATTTT.

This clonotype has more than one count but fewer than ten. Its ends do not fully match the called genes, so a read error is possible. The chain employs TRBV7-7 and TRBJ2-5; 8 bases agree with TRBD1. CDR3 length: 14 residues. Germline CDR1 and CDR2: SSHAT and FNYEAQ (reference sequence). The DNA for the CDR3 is TGTGCTAGCAGTCATGGACAGGGAAGGGAGACCCAGTACTTC. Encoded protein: CASSHGQGRETQYF.

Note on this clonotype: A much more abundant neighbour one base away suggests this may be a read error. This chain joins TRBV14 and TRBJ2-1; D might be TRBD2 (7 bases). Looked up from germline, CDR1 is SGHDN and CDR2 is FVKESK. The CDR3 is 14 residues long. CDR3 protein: CARSFRGAYNEQFF. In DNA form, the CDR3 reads TGTGCCCGCAGTTTTCGGGGGGCCTATAATGAGCAGTTCTTC.

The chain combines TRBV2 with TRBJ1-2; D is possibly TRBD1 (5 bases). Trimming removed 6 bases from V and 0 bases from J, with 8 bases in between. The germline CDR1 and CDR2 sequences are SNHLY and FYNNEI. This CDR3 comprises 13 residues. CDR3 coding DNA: TGTGCCAGCAGCCAACAGGCTAACTATGGCTACACCTTC. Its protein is CASSQQANYGYTF.

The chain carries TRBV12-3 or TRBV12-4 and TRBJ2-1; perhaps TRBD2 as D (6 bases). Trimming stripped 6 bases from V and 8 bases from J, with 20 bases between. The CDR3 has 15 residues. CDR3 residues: CASRPGGARRDEQFF. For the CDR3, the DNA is TGTGCCAGCAGACCTGGCGGGGCCCGAAGGGATGAGCAGTTCTTC.

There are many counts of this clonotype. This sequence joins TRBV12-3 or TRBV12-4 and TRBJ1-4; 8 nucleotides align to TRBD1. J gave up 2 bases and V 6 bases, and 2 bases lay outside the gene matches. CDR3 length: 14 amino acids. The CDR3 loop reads CASSRTGTNEKLFF. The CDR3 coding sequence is TGTGCCAGCAGCCGGACAGGGACTAATGAAAAACTGTTTTTT.

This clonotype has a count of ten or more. The CDR3 reads CASSLSGSVGDTQYF. In nucleotides, the CDR3 is TGTGCCAGCAGCTTAAGCGGGAGTGTCGGGGATACGCAGTATTTT. The chain carries TRBV12-3 or TRBV12-4 and TRBJ2-3, with 8 bases matching TRBD2. The CDR3 loop spans 15 amino acids. V lost 6 bases to trimming and J lost 6 bases; unmatched junction nucleotides: 11.

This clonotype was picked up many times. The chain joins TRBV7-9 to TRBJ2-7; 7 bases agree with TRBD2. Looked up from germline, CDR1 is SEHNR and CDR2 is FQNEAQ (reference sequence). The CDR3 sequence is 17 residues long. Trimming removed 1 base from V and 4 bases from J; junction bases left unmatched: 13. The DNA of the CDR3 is TGTGCCAGCAGCTTAGATTCGGCGGAGGGACTAAGATACGAGCAGTACTTC. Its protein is CASSLDSAEGLRYEQYF.

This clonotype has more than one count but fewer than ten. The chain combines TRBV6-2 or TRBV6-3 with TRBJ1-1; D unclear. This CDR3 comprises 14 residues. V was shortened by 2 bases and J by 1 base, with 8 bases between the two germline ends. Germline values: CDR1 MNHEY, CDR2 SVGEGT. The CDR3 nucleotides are TGTGCCAGCAGTTACGCGGGCGGGAACACTGAAGCTTTCTTT. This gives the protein CASSYAGGNTEAFF.

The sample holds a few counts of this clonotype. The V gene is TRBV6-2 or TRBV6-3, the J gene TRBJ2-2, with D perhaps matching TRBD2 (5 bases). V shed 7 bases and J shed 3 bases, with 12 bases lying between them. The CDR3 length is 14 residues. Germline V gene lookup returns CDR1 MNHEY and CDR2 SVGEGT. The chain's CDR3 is CASKFGLDTGELFF. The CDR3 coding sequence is TGTGCCAGCAAATTCGGACTGGACACCGGGGAGCTGTTTTTT.

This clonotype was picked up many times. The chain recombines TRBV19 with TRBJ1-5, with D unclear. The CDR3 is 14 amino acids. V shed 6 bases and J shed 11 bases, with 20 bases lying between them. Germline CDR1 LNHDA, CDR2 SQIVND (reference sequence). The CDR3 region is CASSRAGWEWTQHF. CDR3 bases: TGTGCCAGTAGCCGGGCCGGGTGGGAATGGACCCAGCATTTT.

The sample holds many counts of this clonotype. The CDR3: CASSDTGGPSNEQFF. The CDR3 nucleotides are TGTGCCAGCAGTGATACGGGAGGGCCAAGCAATGAGCAGTTCTTC. The chain has TRBV25-1 and TRBJ2-1, with 8 nucleotides matching TRBD2. CDR1 is MGHDK and CDR2 is SYGVNS in the germline V gene. The CDR3 sequence is 15 residues long. The trim removed 3 bases at V and 6 bases at J, leaving 7 bases unmatched.

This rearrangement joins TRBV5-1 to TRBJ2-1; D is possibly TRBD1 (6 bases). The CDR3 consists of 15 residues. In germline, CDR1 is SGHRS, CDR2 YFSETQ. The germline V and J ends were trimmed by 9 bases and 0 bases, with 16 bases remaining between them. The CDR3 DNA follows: TGCGCCACTACGACAGGAGGAAGCTCCTACAATGAGCAGTTCTTC. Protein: CATTTGGSSYNEQFF.

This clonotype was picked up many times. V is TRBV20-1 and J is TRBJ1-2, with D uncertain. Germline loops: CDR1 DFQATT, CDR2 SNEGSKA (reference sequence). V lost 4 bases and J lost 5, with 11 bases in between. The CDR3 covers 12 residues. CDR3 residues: CSAIHWIYGYTF. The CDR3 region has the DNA TGCAGTGCTATACATTGGATTTATGGCTACACCTTC.

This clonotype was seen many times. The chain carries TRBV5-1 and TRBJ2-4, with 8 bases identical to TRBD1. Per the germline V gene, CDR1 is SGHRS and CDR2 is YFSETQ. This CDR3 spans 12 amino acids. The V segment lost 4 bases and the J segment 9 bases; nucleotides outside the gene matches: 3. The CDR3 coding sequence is TGCGCCAGCAGCGCAGGACAGGGCATTCAGTACTTC. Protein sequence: CASSAGQGIQYF. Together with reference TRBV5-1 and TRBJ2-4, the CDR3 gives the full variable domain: KAGVTQTPRYLIKTRGQQVTLSCSPISGHRSVSWYQQTPGQGLQFLFEYFSETQRNKGNFPGRFSGRQFSNSRSEMNVSTLELGDSALYLCASSAGQGIQYFGAGTRLSVL.

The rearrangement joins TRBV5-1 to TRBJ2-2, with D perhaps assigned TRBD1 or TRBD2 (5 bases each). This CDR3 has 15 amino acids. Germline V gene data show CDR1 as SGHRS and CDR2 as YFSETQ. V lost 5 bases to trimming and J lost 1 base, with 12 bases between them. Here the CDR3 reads CASRVEGMNTGELFF. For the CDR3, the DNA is TGCGCCAGCAGGGTCGAGGGGATGAACACCGGGGAGCTGTTTTTT.